These 31 T cell receptor beta chains were all obtained from the same sample, sequenced in a study of blood T cell repertoires in COVID-19. Sequencing was performed with immunoSEQ multiplex PCR; in TCRdb, only in-frame clones are kept and a portion is missing. Of approximately 210,000 clones in the sample, about 88% are singletons; the top ten hold roughly 0.7%. The sequencing sample was made of peripheral blood. The source is a man in his forties or fifties with acute or convalescent COVID-19.

The rearrangement uses TRBV15 and TRBJ2-3; 9 nucleotides match TRBD1. V shed 0 bases and J 4 bases; nucleotides not matched to a gene: 5. Germline V gives CDR1 LNHNV, CDR2 YYDKDF (reference sequence). The CDR3 sequence is 16 residues long. CDR3 region: CATSREGTGTPDTQYF. DNA of the CDR3: TGTGCCACCAGCAGAGAAGGGACAGGGACCCCAGATACGCAGTATTTT. Together with reference TRBV15 and TRBJ2-3, the CDR3 gives the full variable domain: DAMVIQNPRYQVTQFGKPVTLSCSQTLNHNVMYWYQQKSSQAPKLLFHYYDKDFNNEADTPDNFQSRRPNTSFCFLDIRSPGLGDTAMYLCATSREGTGTPDTQYFGPGTRLTVL.

The chain uses TRBV19 and TRBJ1-3, with 9 bases aligning to TRBD1. The J segment lost 2 bases and the V segment lost 6 bases, leaving 2 bases of the junction unmatched. The germline gives CDR1 LNHDA, CDR2 SQIVND (reference sequence). The CDR3 runs 14 residues. CDR3 region: CASRGTGPGNTIYF. The CDR3 DNA sequence: TGTGCCAGTAGGGGGACAGGGCCTGGAAACACCATATATTTT. Supplemented by reference TRBV19 and TRBJ1-3, the full variable domain reads DGGITQSPKYLFRKEGQNVTLSCEQNLNHDAMYWYRQDPGQGLRLIYYSQIVNDFQKGDIAEGYSVSREKKESFPLTVTSAQKNPTAFYLCASRGTGPGNTIYFGEGSWLTVV.

CDR3 in amino acids: CSAPSPGEQFF. The CDR3 region has the DNA TGCAGTGCTCCAAGTCCGGGTGAGCAGTTCTTC. The chain joins TRBV20-1 to TRBJ2-1, with D unclear. Germline CDR1 DFQATT, CDR2 SNEGSKA (reference sequence). CDR3 length: 11 amino acids. V was trimmed by 5 bases and J by 9 bases, leaving 11 bases between them.

V gene TRBV18 combines with J gene TRBJ2-7; D is unresolved. V was shortened by 0 bases and J by 1 base, with 10 bases between the two germline ends. This CDR3 is built from 15 residues. CDR1 is KGHSH, CDR2 LQKENI, per germline. The CDR3 sequence: CASSPPSAGSYEQYF. DNA for the CDR3: TGTGCCAGCTCACCACCGTCGGCAGGATCCTACGAGCAGTACTTC.

This sequence joins TRBV27 and TRBJ2-7; TRBD1 matches at 11 bases. This CDR3 comprises 15 residues. The junction had 7 bases not matched to a gene; V was cut back by 3 bases and J by 6 bases. Germline CDR1 MNHEY, CDR2 SMNVEV (reference sequence). CDR3 amino acids: CASSFSGTGGPEQYF. In nucleotides, the CDR3 is TGTGCCAGCAGTTTCTCCGGGACAGGGGGGCCCGAGCAGTACTTC.

The chain uses TRBV14 and TRBJ2-7; D perhaps matches TRBD2 (5 bases). The CDR3 extends over 13 amino acids. V was shortened by 4 bases and J by 7 bases, with 14 bases between the two germline ends. Germline CDR1 reads SGHDN; CDR2 reads FVKESK. The CDR3 region is CASSLRGPSEQYF. The CDR3 DNA reads TGTGCCAGCAGCCTAAGAGGGCCGTCGGAGCAGTACTTC.

The chain employs TRBV28 and TRBJ2-6, with a possible D match to TRBD1 (5 bases). Germline assignment: CDR1 MDHEN and CDR2 SYDVKM. This CDR3 contains 15 residues. V lost 3 bases, J lost 4 bases, and 10 bases lay in between. The CDR3 DNA reads TGTGCCAGCAGTTTGGGGCAGTCAGGGGCCAACGTCCTGACTTTC. Residues: CASSLGQSGANVLTF.

The chain employs TRBV9 and TRBJ1-3; tentative D call: TRBD1 (6 bases). The V gene's germline CDR1 is SGDLS and CDR2 YYNGEE. The V end was cut by 4 bases, the J end by 3 bases, with 14 bases between. The CDR3 is 15 residues long. CDR3 coding DNA: TGTGCCAGCAGCTCGAGGGTAGGGGGTGGAAACACCATATATTTT. It translates to CASSSRVGGGNTIYF.

For the CDR3, the DNA is TGTGCCAGCAGCCCACAGGGCTACGAGCAGTACTTC. Encoded protein: CASSPQGYEQYF. The chain carries TRBV5-5 and TRBJ2-7; D is possibly TRBD1 (6 bases). Germline CDR1 is SGHKS and CDR2 is YYEKEE (reference sequence). The ends were cut back, 4 bases at V and 3 bases at J, with 8 bases in the middle. The CDR3 sequence is 12 residues long.

V gene TRBV2 combines with J gene TRBJ2-7, with 7 bases fitting TRBD1. The germline V gene encodes CDR1 SNHLY and CDR2 FYNNEI. CDR3 size: 12 residues. Trimming removed 5 bases from V and 3 bases from J; junction bases left unmatched: 1. In DNA form, the CDR3 reads TGTGCCAGCAGTCGACAGGGCTACGAGCAGTACTTC. The encoded protein is CASSRQGYEQYF.

The V gene is TRBV10-3, the J gene TRBJ2-2; weak D call: TRBD1 (7 bases). Trimming pared 2 bases from V and 6 bases from J, leaving 13 bases between. CDR3 length: 15 amino acids. CDR1 ENHRY and CDR2 SYGVKD come from the germline V gene. The CDR3 loop is CAISEKQGRSGELFF. The CDR3 region has the DNA TGTGCCATCAGTGAGAAACAGGGGAGGTCCGGGGAGCTGTTTTTT.

The chain recombines TRBV5-8 with TRBJ1-4; the D gene is possibly TRBD1 (5 bases). Germline CDR1 reads SGHTS; CDR2 reads YDEGEE. V lost 4 bases to trimming and J lost 0 bases, with 10 bases between them. CDR3 size: 15 residues. CDR3 nucleotides: TGTGCCAGCAGCAGGGGACTTGCAACTAATGAAAAACTGTTTTTT. Translated: CASSRGLATNEKLFF.

The chain employs TRBV9 and TRBJ1-3; TRBD1 is a possible D gene (6 bases). The CDR3 runs 13 residues. Germline CDR1 and CDR2: SGDLS and YYNGEE. V lost 3 bases and J 2 bases, leaving 6 bases between the germline ends. In DNA, the CDR3 is TGTGCCAGCAGCGCAGGGGCTGGAAACACCATATATTTT. It yields the protein CASSAGAGNTIYF.

V usage is TRBV7-8 and J usage is TRBJ1-1; D gene unclear. The CDR3 runs 14 residues. The germline gives CDR1 SGHVS, CDR2 FQNEAQ. V dropped 5 bases and J dropped 1 base, with 11 bases sitting between them. CDR3 sequence (DNA): TGTGCCAGCAGCCCCGACAACGGGAACACTGAAGCTTTCTTT. Its protein product is CASSPDNGNTEAFF. Based on the CDR3 plus reference TRBV7-8 and TRBJ1-1, the full variable domain is GAGVSQSPRYKVAKRGQDVALRCDPISGHVSLFWYQQALGQGPEFLTYFQNEAQLDKSGLPSDRFFAERPEGSVSTLKIQRTQQEDSAVYLCASSPDNGNTEAFFGQGTRLTVV.

J is TRBJ2-7 and V is TRBV4-1; D possibly corresponds to TRBD2 (5 bases). From germline, CDR1 is MGHRA and CDR2 YSYEKL. The CDR3 extends over 14 amino acids. The V and J ends lost 1 base and 6 bases respectively, with 13 bases between them. CDR3 in amino acids: CASSQGQVGSEQYF. DNA of the CDR3: TGCGCCAGCAGCCAAGGCCAGGTGGGGAGCGAGCAGTACTTC.

The chain combines TRBV11-2 with TRBJ2-2; D gene unclear. The length of the CDR3 is 14 residues. Germline CDR1 and CDR2: SGHAT and FQNNGV. V was cut by 5 bases and J by 3 bases, with 10 bases left in between. The CDR3 reads CASSLSSYTGELFF. The CDR3 region has the DNA TGTGCCAGCAGCCTCTCGAGTTACACCGGGGAGCTGTTTTTT.

The chain joins TRBV6-6 to TRBJ2-3; 7 bases are a match to TRBD1. The CDR3 is 15 amino acids. Germline CDR1 and CDR2: MNHNY and SVGAGI (reference sequence). J lost 0 bases, V lost 7 bases, and 7 bases had no gene match. CDR3 sequence reads: CASTPGQDSTDTQYF. The CDR3 DNA reads TGTGCCAGCACCCCTGGACAGGATAGCACAGATACGCAGTATTTT.

This chain connects TRBV27 to TRBJ1-2; 9 positions agree with TRBD1. CDR1 and CDR2 from the germline V gene are MNHEY and SMNVEV (reference sequence). V was clipped by 5 bases and J by 8 bases; unmatched bases: 9. The CDR3 totals 14 residues. The CDR3 nucleotides are TGTGCCAGCAGTCTCGGGGACAGGGATGGCGGCTACACCTTC. This encodes CASSLGDRDGGYTF.

This clone was seen a single time. The chain employs TRBV7-2 and TRBJ2-6, with 8 bases matching TRBD2. The CDR3 loop spans 16 amino acids. Looked up from germline, CDR1 is SGHTA and CDR2 is FQGNSA. J gave up 2 bases and V 5 bases, and 5 bases lay outside the gene matches. CDR3 in amino acids: CASSPFGGAGANVLTF. In DNA form, the CDR3 reads TGTGCCAGCAGCCCCTTCGGGGGGGCTGGGGCCAACGTCCTGACTTTC.

The chain joins TRBV6-5 to TRBJ1-1; unclear D gene. The CDR3 runs to 14 residues. In germline, CDR1 is MNHEY, CDR2 SVGAGI. Trimming shortened V by 2 bases and J by 0 bases, and 7 bases separated the two germline ends. The CDR3 is CASSYISVNTEAFF. In nucleotides, the CDR3 is TGTGCCAGCAGTTACATCAGTGTGAACACTGAAGCTTTCTTT.

Notes on this clone: Other nucleotide sequences from this sample produce the same CDR3. The chain employs TRBV6-5 and TRBJ1-4, with D possibly matching TRBD1 (6 bases). The V gene's germline CDR1 is MNHEY and CDR2 SVGAGI. Trimming cost V 0 bases and J 4 bases, with 9 bases left between them. The CDR3 spans 15 residues. The CDR3 region has the DNA TGTGCCAGCAGTTACTCGGGGGCGCGTAATGAAAAACTGTTTTTT. This gives the protein CASSYSGARNEKLFF.

As for this clone: This sample also contains other DNA sequences that code for the same CDR3. The chain carries TRBV27 and TRBJ2-1; 11 positions agree with TRBD2. V dropped 2 bases and J dropped 6; count of bases not matched to a gene: 3. The CDR3 consists of 15 residues. The germline gives CDR1 MNHEY, CDR2 SMNVEV (reference sequence). The CDR3 bases are TGTGCCAGCAGTTTAACTAGCGGGAGTTTCAATGAGCAGTTCTTC. Amino acid sequence: CASSLTSGSFNEQFF.

CDR3 sequence reads: CASSLTASRLAAYNEQFF. CDR3 DNA: TGTGCCAGCAGCTTAACGGCGTCGAGGCTAGCGGCCTACAATGAGCAGTTCTTC. The genes are TRBV7-3 and TRBJ2-1, with TRBD2 matching over 7 bases. CDR3 length equals 18 residues. The germline CDR1 and CDR2 sequences are SGHTA and FQGTGA. Trimming took 0 bases from V and 2 from J; bases not matched to a gene: 10.

V is TRBV13 and J is TRBJ2-5; TRBD2 matches at 11 bases. The CDR3 runs 15 residues. Germline trimming cut 5 bases from V and 5 bases from J; bases unmatched to any gene: 7. The germline CDR1 and CDR2 sequences are PRHDT and FYEKMQ (reference sequence). As DNA, the CDR3 is TGTGCCAGCAGCCTTAGCGGGAGGGCCGGGGAGACCCAGTACTTC. Translated, it gives CASSLSGRAGETQYF.

The chain combines TRBV28 with TRBJ2-1; 15 bases are shared with TRBD2. This CDR3 is built from 15 residues. Trimming removed 2 bases from V and 8 bases from J; junction bases left unmatched: 1. In germline, CDR1 is MDHEN, CDR2 SYDVKM. Here the CDR3 reads CASSLGLAGGHEQFF. CDR3 bases: TGTGCCAGCAGTTTAGGACTAGCGGGAGGGCATGAGCAGTTCTTC. The full variable domain, rest sourced from reference TRBV28 and TRBJ2-1, is DVKVTQSSRYLVKRTGEKVFLECVQDMDHENMFWYRQDPGLGLRLIYFSYDVKMKEKGDIPEGYSVSREKKERFSLILESASTNQTSMYLCASSLGLAGGHEQFFGPGTRLTVL.

The gene calls are TRBV5-1 and TRBJ1-6; 9 bases are a match to TRBD1. With V trimmed by 3 bases and J by 10 bases, 8 bases remained unmatched. The germline V gene encodes CDR1 SGHRS and CDR2 YFSETQ. CDR3 length: 15 amino acids. The CDR3 nucleotides are TGCGCCAGCAGCTACAACACAGGGGGCTTGTCACCCCTCCACTTT. As protein: CASSYNTGGLSPLHF. The full variable domain, with the rest looked up from reference TRBV5-1 and TRBJ1-6, is KAGVTQTPRYLIKTRGQQVTLSCSPISGHRSVSWYQQTPGQGLQFLFEYFSETQRNKGNFPGRFSGRQFSNSRSEMNVSTLELGDSALYLCASSYNTGGLSPLHFGNGTRLTVT.

This clone was seen a single time. The rearrangement links TRBV28 to TRBJ1-1, with 9 bases matching TRBD1. The germline gives CDR1 MDHEN, CDR2 SYDVKM. Trimming at V came to 5 bases and at J to 1 base, leaving 5 bases not matched to a gene. The CDR3 spans 15 residues. As DNA, the CDR3 is TGTGCCAGCAGTCGGACAGGGGTAAGGAACACTGAAGCTTTCTTT. The encoded protein is CASSRTGVRNTEAFF.

The chain carries TRBV28 and TRBJ2-7; TRBD2 agrees at 7 bases. This CDR3 region has 19 residues. V was pared by 5 bases and J by 3 bases, with 22 bases of the junction left unmatched. The germline V gene encodes CDR1 MDHEN and CDR2 SYDVKM. The CDR3 DNA reads as TGTGCCAGCAGTCCCACCATTGAGGGAGGGCCGCATTACGACTACGAGCAGTACTTC. Its translation: CASSPTIEGGPHYDYEQYF.

The chain carries TRBV27 and TRBJ1-5, with D unresolved. Germline V gives CDR1 MNHEY, CDR2 SMNVEV (reference sequence). V was cut by 10 bases and J by 0 bases, with 19 bases left in between. This CDR3 is built from 16 residues. CDR3 coding DNA: TGTGCCAACCCTGCGGAAATCCAATATAGCAATCAGCCCCAGCATTTT. Translation: CANPAEIQYSNQPQHF.

This chain joins TRBV27 and TRBJ1-5; D uncertain. The CDR3 contains 16 residues. The V gene's germline CDR1 is MNHEY and CDR2 SMNVEV (reference sequence). V was pared by 5 bases and J by 0 bases, with 14 bases between. The CDR3 here is CASSPLLAYSNQPQHF. The CDR3 bases are TGTGCCAGCAGTCCCCTGTTGGCATATAGCAATCAGCCCCAGCATTTT.

The chain carries TRBV7-6 and TRBJ2-7; TRBD2 aligns across 8 bases. Germline trimming cut 5 bases from V and 3 bases from J; bases unmatched to any gene: 9. The CDR3 extends over 15 amino acids. Germline CDR1 and CDR2: SGHVS and FNYEAQ. The CDR3 loop is CASSPGGGSIYEQYF. DNA for the CDR3: TGTGCCAGCAGCCCCGGGGGGGGGAGCATCTACGAGCAGTACTTC. Filled out from reference TRBV7-6 and TRBJ2-7, the complete variable domain reads GAGVSQSPRYKVTKRGQDVALRCDPISGHVSLYWYRQALGQGPEFLTYFNYEAQQDKSGLPNDRFSAERPEGSISTLTIQRTEQRDSAMYRCASSPGGGSIYEQYFGPGTRLTVT.